This TCR beta chain was documented in a study of technical replicates of blood from a handful of donors. Libraries were prepared by immunoSEQ multiplex PCR; TCRdb keeps only in-frame clonotypes and omits some of them. The profile covers tens of thousands of clones, with 90% to 95% appearing a single time and 0.35% to 0.45% taken by the ten largest. This CDR3 contains 15 residues. V was pared by 1 base and J by 4 bases, with 4 bases of the junction left unmatched. CDR1 is SGHVS and CDR2 is FQNEAQ in the germline V gene. This clonotype was sampled from a human donor in good health. The chain couples TRBV7-8 to TRBJ2-1; 7 positions match TRBD2. The source material was T cells isolated from PBMCs. The CDR3 DNA reads as TGTGCCAGCAGCTTAGTTACGGGGGGATACAATGAGCAGTTCTTC. The encoded protein is CASSLVTGGYNEQFF. The full variable domain, completed using reference TRBV7-8 and TRBJ2-1, is GAGVSQSPRYKVAKRGQDVALRCDPISGHVSLFWYQQALGQGPEFLTYFQNEAQLDKSGLPSDRFFAERPEGSVSTLKIQRTQQEDSAVYLCASSLVTGGYNEQFFGPGTRLTVL.